The 9 T cell receptor beta chains listed next were all sequenced from one sample in a study of blood T cell repertoires in COVID-19. This table comes from immunoSEQ multiplex PCR, and its TCRdb copy is limited to in-frame clones, with some not included. The top ten hold around 2.2% of the sample, which has under 300,000 clones, roughly 88% seen once. What was sequenced was peripheral blood. The receptors stem from a woman aged 40 to 55 who had recovered from COVID-19.

The V and J genes are TRBV6-5 and TRBJ1-1; TRBD1 is a possible D gene (5 bases). Germline loops: CDR1 MNHEY, CDR2 SVGAGI. The CDR3 is made up of 14 amino acids. V was clipped by 9 bases and J by 0 bases, with 14 bases between them. CDR3 region: CAREFRVVNTEAFF. Written as DNA, the CDR3 is TGTGCCAGGGAATTCAGGGTGGTGAACACTGAAGCTTTCTTT.

The J gene is TRBJ2-1, the V gene TRBV6-1; possible D gene TRBD2, 6 bases. This CDR3 comprises 15 residues. The germline V gene has CDR1 MNHNS and CDR2 SASEGT. V was cut by 1 base and J by 7 bases, with 14 bases left in between. The CDR3 region is CASSEGWGGINEQFF. DNA of the CDR3: TGTGCCAGCAGTGAAGGGTGGGGCGGGATTAATGAGCAGTTCTTC.

Written as DNA, the CDR3 is TGTGCCAGTAGTATGGGCCGGGAGACTATCTACAATGAGCAGTTCTTC. It is translated as CASSMGRETIYNEQFF. V gene TRBV19 combines with J gene TRBJ2-1; TRBD2 might be the D (6 bases). This CDR3 is 16 amino acids long. Trimming removed 3 bases from V and 3 bases from J, with 15 bases in between. Looked up from germline, CDR1 is LNHDA and CDR2 is SQIVND (reference sequence).

The genes are TRBV7-2 and TRBJ2-5; unclear D gene. CDR1 is SGHTA, CDR2 FQGNSA, per germline. This CDR3 is built from 13 residues. V lost 4 bases and J lost 4, with 10 bases in between. CDR3 DNA sequence: TGTGCCAGCAGCTCGGTCTCGAGAGAGACCCAGTACTTC. It is translated as CASSSVSRETQYF.

The V call is TRBV7-9, the J call TRBJ2-3, with a possible D match to TRBD1 (6 bases). V lost 8 bases to trimming and J lost 1 base, with 16 bases between them. Germline V lookup: CDR1 SEHNR, CDR2 FQNEAQ (reference sequence). The CDR3 covers 15 residues. As DNA, the CDR3 is TGTGCCAGCCACGAGAGGGCAGGGGGCACAGATACGCAGTATTTT. This sequence encodes CASHERAGGTDTQYF.

This clone was recorded a few times. V and J are TRBV7-8 and TRBJ1-1; D is unresolved. CDR1 and CDR2 from the germline V gene are SGHVS and FQNEAQ. CDR3 length equals 15 residues. The V end was cut by 3 bases, the J end by 2 bases, with 13 bases between. DNA for the CDR3: TGTGCCAGCAGCTTTGGTCGAGCGAGTAACACTGAAGCTTTCTTT. It yields the protein CASSFGRASNTEAFF.

The chain has TRBV2 and TRBJ1-2; D is possibly TRBD1 (6 bases). The CDR3 is 16 amino acids. Trimming left V 2 bases short and J 7 bases short, with 20 bases between. Germline CDR1 SNHLY, CDR2 FYNNEI. This CDR3 reads CASSESSQGFGGGYTF. CDR3 nucleotides: TGTGCCAGCAGTGAATCGAGTCAGGGGTTCGGTGGTGGCTACACCTTC.

This chain connects TRBV7-6 to TRBJ1-2; D uncertain. The germline gives CDR1 SGHVS, CDR2 FNYEAQ. The ends were cut back, 1 base at V and 2 bases at J, with 11 bases in the middle. The length of the CDR3 is 15 residues. The CDR3 nucleotides are TGTGCCAGCAGCTTAGATGCGGGCAGGAACTATGGCTACACCTTC. Its protein product is CASSLDAGRNYGYTF.

The V gene is TRBV14, the J gene TRBJ2-1; TRBD2 agrees at 8 bases. CDR1 is SGHDN, CDR2 FVKESK, per germline. The CDR3 is 14 residues long. V lost 3 bases to trimming and J lost 8 bases; unmatched junction nucleotides: 6. The chain's CDR3 is CASSQRGLDHEQFF. The CDR3 DNA follows: TGTGCCAGCAGCCAGAGGGGACTAGACCATGAGCAGTTCTTC.